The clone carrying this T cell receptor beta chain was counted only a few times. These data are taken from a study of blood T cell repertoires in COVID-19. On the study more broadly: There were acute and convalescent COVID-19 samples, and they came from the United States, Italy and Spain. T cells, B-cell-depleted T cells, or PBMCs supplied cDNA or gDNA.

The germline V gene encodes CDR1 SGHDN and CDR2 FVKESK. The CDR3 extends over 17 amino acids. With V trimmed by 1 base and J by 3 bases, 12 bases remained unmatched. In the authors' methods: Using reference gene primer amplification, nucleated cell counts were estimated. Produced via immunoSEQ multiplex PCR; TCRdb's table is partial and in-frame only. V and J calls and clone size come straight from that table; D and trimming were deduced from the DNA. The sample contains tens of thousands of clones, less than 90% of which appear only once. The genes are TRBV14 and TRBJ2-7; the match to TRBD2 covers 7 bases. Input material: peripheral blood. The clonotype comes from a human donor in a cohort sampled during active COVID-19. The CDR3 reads CASSQGVVGLLLYEQYF. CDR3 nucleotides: TGTGCCAGCAGCCAAGGAGTAGTGGGACTACTTCTCTACGAGCAGTACTTC.